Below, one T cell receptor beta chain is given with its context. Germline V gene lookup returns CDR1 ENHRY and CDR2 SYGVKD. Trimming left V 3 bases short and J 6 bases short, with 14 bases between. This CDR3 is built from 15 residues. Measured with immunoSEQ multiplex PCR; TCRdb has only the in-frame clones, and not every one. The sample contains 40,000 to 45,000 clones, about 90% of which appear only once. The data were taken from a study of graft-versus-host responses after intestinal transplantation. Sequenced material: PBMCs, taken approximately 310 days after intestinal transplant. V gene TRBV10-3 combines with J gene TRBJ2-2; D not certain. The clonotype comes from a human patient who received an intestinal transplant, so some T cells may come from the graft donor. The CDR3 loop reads CAISETRPPPGELFF. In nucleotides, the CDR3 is TGTGCCATCAGTGAAACCCGCCCCCCTCCCGGGGAGCTGTTTTTT.